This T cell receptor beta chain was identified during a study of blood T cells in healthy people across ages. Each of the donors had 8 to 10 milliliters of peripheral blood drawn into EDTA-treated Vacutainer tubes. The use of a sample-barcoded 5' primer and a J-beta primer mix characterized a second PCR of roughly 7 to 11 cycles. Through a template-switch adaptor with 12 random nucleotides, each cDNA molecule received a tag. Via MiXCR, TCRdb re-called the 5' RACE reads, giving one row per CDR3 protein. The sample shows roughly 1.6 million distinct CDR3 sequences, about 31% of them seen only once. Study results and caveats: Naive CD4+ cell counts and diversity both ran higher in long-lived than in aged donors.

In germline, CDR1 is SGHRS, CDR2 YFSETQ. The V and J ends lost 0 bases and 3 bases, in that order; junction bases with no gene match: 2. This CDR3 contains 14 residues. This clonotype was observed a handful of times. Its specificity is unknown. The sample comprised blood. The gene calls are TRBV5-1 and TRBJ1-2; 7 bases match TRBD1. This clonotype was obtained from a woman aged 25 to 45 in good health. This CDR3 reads CASSLGDRDYGYTF. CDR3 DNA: TGCGCCAGCAGCTTGGGTGACAGGGACTATGGCTACACCTTC.